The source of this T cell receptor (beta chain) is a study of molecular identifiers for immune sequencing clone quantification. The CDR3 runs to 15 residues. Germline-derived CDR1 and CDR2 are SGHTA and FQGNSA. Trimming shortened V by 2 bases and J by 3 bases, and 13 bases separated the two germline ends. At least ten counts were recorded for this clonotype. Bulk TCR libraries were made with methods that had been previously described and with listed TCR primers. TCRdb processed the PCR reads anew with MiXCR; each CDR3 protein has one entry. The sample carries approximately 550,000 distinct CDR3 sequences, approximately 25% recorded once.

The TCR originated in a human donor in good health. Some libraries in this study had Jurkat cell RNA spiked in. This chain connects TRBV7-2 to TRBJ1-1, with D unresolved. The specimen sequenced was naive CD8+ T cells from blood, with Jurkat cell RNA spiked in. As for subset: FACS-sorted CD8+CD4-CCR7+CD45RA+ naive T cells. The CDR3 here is CASSLISHEDTEAFF. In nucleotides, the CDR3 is TGTGCCAGCAGCTTAATCTCCCATGAAGACACTGAAGCTTTCTTT.